These 8 T cell receptor beta chains came from one sample sequenced in a study of CD8 T cells in Susac syndrome. Random-hexamer reverse transcription was applied to about 0.5 to 1 ug RNA. From the immunoSEQ multiplex PCR reads, TCRdb called clonotypes with MiXCR, one entry per CDR3 protein. The sample carries 150,000 or so distinct CDR3 sequences, about 92% recorded once. Source material: CD4+ T cells from PBMCs. These receptors were obtained from a human donor in good health.

J is TRBJ2-3 and V is TRBV14; TRBD2 matches at 12 bases. Germline CDR1 reads SGHDN; CDR2 reads FVKESK. CDR3 size: 18 residues. Trimming cost V 3 bases and J 5 bases; bases outside gene matches: 12. CDR3 residues: CASSHKMITTSGRDTQYF. CDR3 DNA: TGTGCCAGCAGCCACAAGATGATAACGACTAGCGGGAGAGATACGCAGTATTTT.

This chain connects TRBV20-1 to TRBJ2-3; D not resolved. The V end lost 5 bases, the J end lost 0 bases, and 6 bases lay between the germline ends. This CDR3 spans 12 amino acids. Per germline, CDR1 DFQATT and CDR2 SNEGSKA (reference sequence). The DNA for the CDR3 is TGCAGTGCTCCCGAAAGCACAGATACGCAGTATTTT. Translated: CSAPESTDTQYF.

The gene calls are TRBV27 and TRBJ1-5, with 7 bases matching TRBD1. The CDR3 consists of 16 residues. Germline values: CDR1 MNHEY, CDR2 SMNVEV (reference sequence). The V and J ends lost 4 bases and 4 bases, in that order; junction bases with no gene match: 10. This CDR3 reads CASSWGNQGGNQPQHF. The CDR3 DNA sequence: TGTGCCAGCAGTTGGGGAAATCAGGGGGGGAATCAGCCCCAGCATTTT.

The rearrangement links TRBV19 to TRBJ2-7, with 8 bases identical to TRBD1. The CDR3 has 17 residues. CDR1 and CDR2 (germline): LNHDA, SQIVND (reference sequence). The trim removed 1 base at V and 3 bases at J, leaving 11 bases unmatched. In nucleotides, the CDR3 is TGTGCCAGTAGTATAGCAGGTGTGGACAGGGTGAACTACGAGCAGTACTTC. Translated: CASSIAGVDRVNYEQYF. Using reference TRBV19 and TRBJ2-7 for the parts outside the CDR3, the full variable domain is DGGITQSPKYLFRKEGQNVTLSCEQNLNHDAMYWYRQDPGQGLRLIYYSQIVNDFQKGDIAEGYSVSREKKESFPLTVTSAQKNPTAFYLCASSIAGVDRVNYEQYFGPGTRLTVT.

In this sample, this clonotype turned up a few times. This chain connects TRBV7-2 to TRBJ2-7, with 14 bases aligning to TRBD2. The J segment lost 6 bases and the V segment lost 5 bases, leaving 3 bases of the junction unmatched. The germline V gene has CDR1 SGHTA and CDR2 FQGNSA. There are 14 residues in the CDR3. CDR3 nucleotides: TGTGCCAGCAGCCGGACTAGCGGGGGGCTCGAGCAGTACTTC. This gives the protein CASSRTSGGLEQYF.

Here the CDR3 reads CASNPGCQGATDTQYF. Here the CDR3 DNA reads TGCGCCAGCAATCCAGGGTGTCAGGGGGCCACAGATACGCAGTATTTT. The chain combines TRBV23-1 with TRBJ2-3; TRBD1 agrees at 8 bases. TRBV23-1 is sorted into the ORF group, with uncertain function. Trimming cost V 7 bases and J 2 bases; bases outside gene matches: 11. The CDR3 totals 16 residues.

The chain carries TRBV10-3 and TRBJ1-6, with D possibly matching TRBD1 (6 bases). This CDR3 contains 15 residues. CDR1 and CDR2 (germline): ENHRY, SYGVKD. The V end lost 6 bases, the J end lost 7 bases, and 16 bases lay between the germline ends. CDR3 protein: CAIRSTGPENSPLHF. The CDR3 nucleotides are TGTGCCATCAGGTCGACAGGTCCGGAGAATTCACCCCTCCACTTT.

The gene calls are TRBV12-3 or TRBV12-4 and TRBJ1-2; D is undetermined. V lost 5 bases and J lost 5, with 9 bases in between. The CDR3 is made up of 12 amino acids. In DNA, the CDR3 is TGTGCCAGCAGTGAGGTCCCGTATGGCTACACCTTC. It specifies CASSEVPYGYTF.